The present T cell receptor (beta chain) was sequenced within a study of long-term antiretroviral therapy in people with HIV. At survey level, the immunoSEQ assay was run in its v3.0 version. Some clones are missing from TCRdb's copy, which holds only in-frame ones; the method was immunoSEQ multiplex PCR. This table holds more than 35,000 clones, around 80% found once. This clone was counted once. Trimming pared 0 bases from V and 4 bases from J, leaving 13 bases between. The length of the CDR3 is 15 residues. Germline V CDR1 and CDR2: SGHAT, FQNNGV. Sequenced here: unsorted PBMCs, sampled 1.5 years after starting antiretroviral therapy. This chain connects TRBV11-2 to TRBJ2-7, with a weak D call TRBD1 (6 bases). This TCR came from a man aged 18 to 30 with HIV. For the CDR3, the DNA is TGTGCCAGCAGCTTAGATCAGCAACAGGGTTACGAGCAGTACTTC. The encoded protein is CASSLDQQQGYEQYF.